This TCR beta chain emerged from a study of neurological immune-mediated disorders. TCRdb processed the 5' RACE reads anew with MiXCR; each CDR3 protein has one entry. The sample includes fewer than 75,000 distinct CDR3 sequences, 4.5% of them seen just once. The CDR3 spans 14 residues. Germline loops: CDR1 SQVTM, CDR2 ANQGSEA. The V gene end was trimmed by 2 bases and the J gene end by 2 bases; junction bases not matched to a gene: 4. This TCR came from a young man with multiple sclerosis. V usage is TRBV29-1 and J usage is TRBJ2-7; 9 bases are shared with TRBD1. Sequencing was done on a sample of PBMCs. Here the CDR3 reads CSVEIGTGTYEQYF. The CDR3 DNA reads TGCAGCGTTGAAATCGGGACAGGGACCTACGAGCAGTACTTC.